This record concerns one T cell receptor beta chain sequence. Germline V gives CDR1 MGHRA, CDR2 YSYEKL. Losses at the gene ends were 0 bases for V and 5 bases for J; bases not matched to a gene: 10. The CDR3 is made up of 19 amino acids. The time point here: cycle 4 day 1 (C4D1), after more than 5 weeks of nivolumab. With no exception, relapse followed autologous stem cell transplantation in all patients, and brentuximab vedotin exposure varied. The sample is drawn from a study of PD-1 blockade in classical Hodgkin lymphoma. Profiled with immunoSEQ multiplex PCR; TCRdb holds only in-frame clones, not every one. The table shows more than 95,000 clones, with about nine tenths occurring only once.

The TCR was taken from a human donor with classical Hodgkin lymphoma. The V call is TRBV4-1, the J call TRBJ2-5; TRBD2 agrees at 15 bases. Sequenced here: peripheral blood mononuclear cells (PBMCs), sampled before the fourth cycle of nivolumab. Here the CDR3 reads CASSQDPGLAGGLRETQYF. The CDR3 bases are TGCGCCAGCAGCCAAGATCCGGGACTAGCGGGAGGTCTGAGGGAGACCCAGTACTTC.